The table lists the clone carrying this T cell receptor (beta chain) with a count of one. These data originate in a study of CD8 T cells in Susac syndrome. The T cells that were sequenced for TCR beta were CD8+ and CD4+ cells from blood. RNA in amounts of about 0.5 to 1 ug was reverse transcribed with random hexamers. Amplification of TCR beta CDR3 was carried out by immunoSEQ multiplex PCR, which covered 54 Vbeta and 13 Jbeta segments. TCRdb reanalysed the immunoSEQ multiplex PCR reads using MiXCR and keeps one entry per CDR3 protein. The sample carries 200,000 or so distinct CDR3 sequences, about 95% recorded once. The CDR3 runs to 14 residues. Germline CDR1 is KGHSH and CDR2 is LQKENI. V lost 6 bases and J lost 5; bases outside the gene matches: 7.

This clonotype was sampled from a human donor with multiple sclerosis. Specimen: CD4+ T cells from PBMCs. V and J are TRBV18 and TRBJ2-1; TRBD2 matches at 7 bases. CDR3 region: CASSRGGSNNEQFF. The CDR3 region has the DNA TGTGCCAGCTCCCGGGGAGGGTCTAACAATGAGCAGTTCTTC.